Listed below are T cell receptor beta chains from one sample, sequenced in a study of cytomegalovirus exposure and HLA in healthy donors. Profiling relied on immunoSEQ multiplex PCR, and the TCRdb table lists in-frame clones only, not all of them. The sample consists of 75,000 to 90,000 clones, around 73% of them appearing once. The sequenced sample was PBMCs. The receptors were sampled from a man aged 50-60 years in good health and CMV-seronegative. Each CDR3 is given with its conserved first and last residue. D genes are given only for firm matches. Part of the rows lack a size; the others show once, few, many or a class for expanded clones.

J,V,size,D,DNA,CDR3
TRBJ2-2,TRBV9,-,TRBD1,TGTGCCAGCAGCGTAGAGGGGGCGTTTATAGGGACCGGGGAGCTGTTTTTT,CASSVEGAFIGTGELFF
TRBJ1-2,TRBV5-6,few,-,TGTGCCAGCAGCTTGGGGACAGCGATAATCTATGGCTACACCTTC,CASSLGTAIIYGYTF
TRBJ1-2,TRBV5-4,-,-,TGTGCCAGCAGCTTGGATTGGCAGGCCGACCGCTATGGCTACACCTTC,CASSLDWQADRYGYTF
TRBJ1-6,TRBV6-5,few,TRBD1,TGTGCCAGCAGCTGGGACAGAAATTCACCCCTCCACTTT,CASSWDRNSPLHF
TRBJ1-1,TRBV30,-,TRBD1,TGTGCCTGGAGGCCTCCACCGGGACAGGGGGCCACGGGCACTGAAGCTTTCTTT,CAWRPPPGQGATGTEAFF
TRBJ1-1,TRBV4-1,-,-,TGCGCCAGCAGCCAACCTGTTATAAACACTGAAGCTTTCTTT,CASSQPVINTEAFF
TRBJ2-7,TRBV21-1,-,-,TGTGCCAGCAGCGCCTCTCGGACAGGGGGATTCCACGAGCAGTACTTC,CASSASRTGGFHEQYF
TRBJ2-7,TRBV5-6,-,-,TGTGCCAGCAGCTTAGTGGACAGCGCTGGAGAGGACTTC,CASSLVDSAGEDF
TRBJ1-1,TRBV2,-,TRBD1,TGTGCCAGCAGTACAGGGGCCTCAAGGGGGACGGAAGCTTTCTTT,CASSTGASRGTEAFF
TRBJ2-5,TRBV5-6,-,-,TGTGCCAGCACCTCCCGGGACACTCAAGAGACCCAGTACTTC,CASTSRDTQETQYF
TRBJ2-7,TRBV27,-,-,TGTGCCAGCAGTTCTACGTACGAGCAGTACTTC,CASSSTYEQYF
TRBJ1-3,TRBV7-2,-,-,TGTGCCAGCAGCCTTGTGCCTACCTCCCTCTCTGGAAACACCATATATTTT,CASSLVPTSLSGNTIYF
TRBJ2-1,TRBV7-9,-,-,TGTTCCAGCAGCCCCCCTTCGGGTGAGCAGTTCTTC,CSSSPPSGEQFF
TRBJ2-5,TRBV5-4,few,-,TGTGCCAGCAGCTCCTCCCAAGAGACCCAGTACTTC,CASSSSQETQYF
TRBJ1-2,TRBV28,-,TRBD1,TGTGCCAGCAGTTTGACAGGGCGGTCCTATGGCTACACCTTC,CASSLTGRSYGYTF
TRBJ1-1,TRBV2,few,-,TGTGCCAGCAGAGCTCAGCAGGGCGACACTGAAGCTTTCTTT,CASRAQQGDTEAFF
TRBJ2-3,TRBV18,-,-,TGTGCCAGCTCATCTGTCAGCACAGATACGCAGTATTTT,CASSSVSTDTQYF
TRBJ1-3,TRBV4-2,-,-,TGTGCCAGCAGCCAAGCAGGCGTGGTCCTGAACACCATATATTTT,CASSQAGVVLNTIYF
TRBJ2-7,TRBV5-1,few,-,TGCGCCAGCAGCTACTCGGCGGCCGGTAGTTACTACGAGCAGTACTTC,CASSYSAAGSYYEQYF
TRBJ1-1,TRBV5-4,-,-,TGTGCCACTCGAGGGATTCGGGACACTGAAGCTTTCTTT,CATRGIRDTEAFF
TRBJ2-7,TRBV15,-,-,TGTGCCACCAGCAGAGGAAAGTCGGCAGGGGAGGGCGAGCAGTACTTC,CATSRGKSAGEGEQYF
TRBJ2-7,TRBV6-5,-,TRBD2,TGTGCCAGCAGTTCTCGCGGGGGGGGTAGCCTCTACGAGCAGTACTTC,CASSSRGGGSLYEQYF
TRBJ1-5,TRBV9,-,-,TGTGCCAGCAGCGCGGGGACAAGTAGCAATCAGCCCCAGCATTTT,CASSAGTSSNQPQHF
TRBJ2-4,TRBV20-1,few,-,TGCAGTGCTAACCGGGACTCCTCGTACTTC,CSANRDSSYF
TRBJ2-2,TRBV7-3,-,TRBD2,TGTGCCAGCAGCCCCCGCGGAGGCGGGGGGAACACCGGGGAGCTGTTTTTT,CASSPRGGGGNTGELFF
TRBJ1-5,TRBV7-8,-,-,TGTGCCAGCAGCTTAGGAAGGGTCGGGGATCAGCCCCAGCATTTT,CASSLGRVGDQPQHF
TRBJ1-2,TRBV7-6,-,TRBD1,TGTGCCAGCAGCCCTGGACAGGGGGTCGATGGCTACACCTTC,CASSPGQGVDGYTF
TRBJ2-5,TRBV19,-,-,TGTGCCAGTAGTATTCCTGGCCTCCAAGAGACCCAGTACTTC,CASSIPGLQETQYF
TRBJ2-1,TRBV11-2,-,TRBD1,TGTGCCAGCAGCTTAGAGACAGGGGGAAATAATGAGCAGTTCTTC,CASSLETGGNNEQFF
TRBJ1-2,TRBV9,-,-,TGTGCCAGCAGCGTAGACGGGGGGGGGTATGGCTACACCTTC,CASSVDGGGYGYTF
TRBJ2-7,TRBV11-2,-,TRBD1,TGTGCCAGCAGCTTTGGGACAGGTTTCCACGAGCAGTACTTC,CASSFGTGFHEQYF
TRBJ1-3,TRBV2,few,-,TGTGCCAGCAATAGGGGAGGCCGGGTGGACACCATATATTTT,CASNRGGRVDTIYF
TRBJ2-5,TRBV14,-,-,TGTGCCAGCAGCCGGGGTCTGGGGCAGGGTAATACCCAGTACTTC,CASSRGLGQGNTQYF
TRBJ1-4,TRBV19,-,TRBD1,TGTGCCAGTAGTAGCCGGACAGGCGGGGTTGAAAAACTGTTTTTT,CASSSRTGGVEKLFF
TRBJ2-2,TRBV7-6,-,TRBD2,TGTGCCAGCAGCCCGCGGACTAGCGGGGGGGCGGGGGAGCTGTTTTTT,CASSPRTSGGAGELFF
TRBJ1-4,TRBV5-1,few,-,TGCGCCAGCAGCTTATCAGGGGCGGATGAAAAACTGTTTTTT,CASSLSGADEKLFF
TRBJ2-2,TRBV6-1,-,-,TGTGCCAGCAGTGATCAGGGTTCTGCCGGGGAGCTGTTTTTT,CASSDQGSAGELFF
TRBJ2-1,TRBV9,-,TRBD2,TGTGCCAGCAGCGTAGTTGGGCGGGGGGCGAGCTCCTACAATGAGCAGTTCTTC,CASSVVGRGASSYNEQFF
TRBJ1-5,TRBV28,-,-,TGTGCCAGCAGTCCCCGGGACACAAGGGTAGGATATAGCAATCAGCCCCAGCATTTT,CASSPRDTRVGYSNQPQHF
TRBJ2-7,TRBV11-2,once,TRBD2,TGTGCCAGCAGCTTAGCGCGGGAGGGGCGCTACGAGCAGTACTTC,CASSLAREGRYEQYF
TRBJ2-7,TRBV18,-,TRBD1,TGTGCCAGCTTTCTATCCAAACAAACGGCAAAAGTTCCGGGACAGTACCTCCCCGAGCAGTACTTC,CASFLSKQTAKVPGQYLPEQYF
TRBJ2-7,TRBV5-4,-,-,TGTGCCAGCAGCCCGTCAGGGCTTCCCTACGAGCAGTACTTC,CASSPSGLPYEQYF
TRBJ2-1,TRBV9,-,-,TGTGCCAGCAGCGTAGGAGGGTCCAAGGAGCAGTTCTTC,CASSVGGSKEQFF
TRBJ2-3,TRBV9,-,TRBD1,TGTGCCAGCAGCGCCCTCCAGGGGGCTCTGACAGATACGCAGTATTTT,CASSALQGALTDTQYF
TRBJ1-2,TRBV30,-,TRBD1,TGTGCCTGGAGTATTACAGGGGCAGCCTCCTATGGCTACACCTTC,CAWSITGAASYGYTF
TRBJ1-2,TRBV4-1,-,-,TGCGCCAGCAGCCAACAGGGAAGAGACTATGGCTACACCTTC,CASSQQGRDYGYTF
TRBJ1-2,TRBV7-2,once,-,TGTGCCAGCAGCTTAGTTCGAGGACAGAACTATGGCTACACCTTC,CASSLVRGQNYGYTF
TRBJ2-3,TRBV6-5,once,-,TGTGCCAGCAGTTACGGGTGGAGTGCGCCAGATACGCAGTATTTT,CASSYGWSAPDTQYF
TRBJ2-1,TRBV27,once,-,TGTGCCAGCAGTCCCCCCCCCGGGTACGCAAATGAGCAGTTCTTC,CASSPPPGYANEQFF
TRBJ2-7,TRBV5-7,-,-,TGTGCCAGCAGCTTTACTTTTCGGGAGCAGTACTTC,CASSFTFREQYF
TRBJ2-1,TRBV18,-,TRBD2,TGTGCCAGCTCAGGAGGGACTAGCGGTAATGAGCAGTTCTTC,CASSGGTSGNEQFF